One TCR beta chain is described in this entry. Its antigen is undetermined. The entry originates in a study of CD8+ T cells in alopecia areata. Study-level points and caveats: It was lesional scalp, especially alopecia totalis/universalis, that showed higher clonality than normal scalp.

As to treatment: oral pan-JAK inhibitor, 5-10 mg twice daily. Following extraction, RNA underwent reverse transcription to cDNA, which served as the sequencing template. The data were produced by immunoSEQ multiplex PCR, yet TCRdb's version contains in-frame clones alone and is incomplete. The data hold some 190,000 clones, with approximately 65% observed a single time. Trimming took 1 base from V and 1 from J; bases not matched to a gene: 3. Germline values: CDR1 LGHNA, CDR2 YSLEER. There are 16 residues in the CDR3. Sequenced material: CD4+ T cells sorted from blood, taken at approximately week 44, from a patient treated with tofacitinib. The V gene is TRBV4-3, the J gene TRBJ2-5; TRBD2 agrees at 10 bases. The TCR sequence derives from a human donor with alopecia areata. The CDR3 loop reads CASSQASGGLQETQYF. The CDR3 DNA sequence: TGCGCCAGCAGCCAAGCTAGCGGGGGCCTCCAAGAGACCCAGTACTTC.